This TCR beta chain originates from a study of identical twins. Overall study results and limits: Invariant MAIT and iNKT cells are populations that could partly confound zero-insertion analyses.

This clonotype has a handful of counts. What it binds is not known. TCRdb re-called the 5' RACE reads through MiXCR, storing one row per CDR3 protein. The sample has 400,000 to 650,000 distinct CDR3 sequences, roughly a fifth seen once. The CDR3 runs to 19 residues. Losses at the gene ends were 0 bases for V and 3 bases for J; bases not matched to a gene: 13. CDR1 is LGHNA and CDR2 is YSLEER in the germline V gene. The same data also went into a second study, on T cells expressing NK-cell markers. That paper states: Similarly, these clonotypes led the CD3+CD56-NKG2C+ fraction as well in four donors. Expanded NKG2C+ T cell clones were not confirmed as HCMV-specific.

J is TRBJ2-4 and V is TRBV4-3; 8 positions match TRBD2. The sample comprised CD4+ T cells sorted from blood. This clonotype was sampled from a woman aged 18-29 years in good health. The DNA of the CDR3 is TGCGCCAGCAGCCAAGACTTCAGCGGGAGAAGGTCGGGCAAAAACATTCAGTACTTC. This codes for CASSQDFSGRRSGKNIQYF.